The 25 T cell receptor beta chains in this list originate from one sample, sequenced in a study of blood T cell repertoires in COVID-19. Some clones are missing from TCRdb's copy, which holds only in-frame ones; the method was immunoSEQ multiplex PCR. The sample lists about 180,000 clones, approximately 87% occurring once. The sample taken for sequencing was peripheral blood. The receptors derive from a man between 65 and 85 years old with active or convalescent COVID-19.

This chain joins TRBV11-2 and TRBJ1-4; 9 nucleotides line up with TRBD1. Trimming took 5 bases from V and 8 from J; bases not matched to a gene: 6. CDR3 length: 14 amino acids. Germline V lookup: CDR1 SGHAT, CDR2 FQNNGV. The CDR3 sequence: CASSVQGAGEKLFF. For the CDR3, the DNA is TGTGCCAGCAGCGTACAGGGGGCGGGAGAAAAACTGTTTTTT.

This chain joins TRBV15 and TRBJ2-2, with 9 bases that match TRBD1. The ends lost 2 bases at V and 2 bases at J; junction bases unmatched: 6. CDR3 length: 17 amino acids. CDR1 and CDR2 from the germline V gene are LNHNV and YYDKDF (reference sequence). In DNA form, the CDR3 reads TGTGCCACCAGCAGACCTCCGGGACAGGGCAACACCGGGGAGCTGTTTTTT. It translates to CATSRPPGQGNTGELFF.

The V gene is TRBV19, the J gene TRBJ1-3; D remains unclear. Germline CDR1 LNHDA, CDR2 SQIVND (reference sequence). CDR3 length equals 15 residues. V was trimmed by 2 bases and J by 0 bases, leaving 8 bases between them. The DNA for the CDR3 is TGTGCCAGTAGTATATACCCCAGCTCTGGAAACACCATATATTTT. As protein: CASSIYPSSGNTIYF.

V and J are TRBV6-5 and TRBJ1-2; TRBD1 is a possible D gene (6 bases). Germline CDR1 is MNHEY and CDR2 is SVGAGI. This CDR3 contains 14 residues. Trimming took 6 bases from V and 2 from J, leaving 13 bases between them. CDR3 DNA sequence: TGTGCCAGCAGCTACGCCGGGACAAACTATGGCTACACCTTC. Translation gives CASSYAGTNYGYTF.

The V and J genes are TRBV12-3 or TRBV12-4 and TRBJ1-2; D uncertain. V lost 4 bases and J 8 bases, leaving 8 bases between the germline ends. The CDR3 extends over 11 amino acids. CDR3 protein: CASSSRGGYTF. DNA for the CDR3: TGTGCCAGCAGTTCCAGAGGAGGCTACACCTTC.

This sequence joins TRBV6-5 and TRBJ1-2, with D perhaps matching TRBD1 (5 bases). CDR3 length: 13 residues. Trimming stripped 6 bases from V and 2 bases from J, with 10 bases between. Germline CDR1 is MNHEY and CDR2 is SVGAGI. The DNA of the CDR3 is TGTGCCAGCAGGGTGACAGAAAACTATGGCTACACCTTC. Its protein is CASRVTENYGYTF.

V gene TRBV5-6 combines with J gene TRBJ1-1, with 9 bases that match TRBD1. From germline, CDR1 is SGHDT and CDR2 YYEEEE. Germline trimming cut 4 bases from V and 4 bases from J; bases unmatched to any gene: 11. The CDR3 covers 16 residues. CDR3 nucleotides: TGTGCCAGCAGCACACCCTTACAGGGGGCTGGCACTGAAGCTTTCTTT. This codes for CASSTPLQGAGTEAFF.

This chain connects TRBV7-2 to TRBJ1-2, with D uncertain. This CDR3 is 15 amino acids long. Trimming pared 5 bases from V and 8 bases from J, leaving 21 bases between. Germline CDR1 SGHTA, CDR2 FQGNSA. The CDR3 loop reads CASSPPGAGSGGYTF. In nucleotides, the CDR3 is TGTGCCAGCAGCCCCCCGGGAGCGGGGTCTGGAGGCTACACCTTC.

This chain links TRBV2 with TRBJ1-2; possibly TRBD1 for D (6 bases). Germline V gene lookup returns CDR1 SNHLY and CDR2 FYNNEI. With 10 bases removed from V and 4 bases from J, the gap between germline ends came to 16 bases. This CDR3 spans 13 amino acids. The CDR3 here is CATQDRDFYGYTF. The CDR3 bases are TGTGCCACCCAGGACAGAGATTTCTATGGCTACACCTTC.

This chain connects TRBV2 to TRBJ1-1; perhaps TRBD1 as D (6 bases). The V gene's germline CDR1 is SNHLY and CDR2 FYNNEI. V lost 6 bases and J 0 bases, leaving 11 bases between the germline ends. The CDR3 length is 14 residues. CDR3 in amino acids: CASSSDRMNTEAFF. The CDR3 DNA reads TGTGCCAGCAGCTCGGACAGAATGAACACTGAAGCTTTCTTT.

Note on this clone: In the same sample, other DNA sequences code for this CDR3. This chain uses TRBV18 with TRBJ1-1; D is ambiguous. The germline V gene has CDR1 KGHSH and CDR2 LQKENI. The CDR3 is 14 amino acids. The germline V and J ends were trimmed by 3 bases and 1 base, with 9 bases remaining between them. The CDR3 is CASSPGAGNTEAFF. The CDR3 nucleotides read TGTGCCAGCTCACCGGGCGCAGGGAACACTGAAGCTTTCTTT.

The J gene is TRBJ1-5, the V gene TRBV30; TRBD1 might be the D (6 bases). The CDR3 has 13 amino acids. Trimming stripped 1 base from V and 7 bases from J, with 11 bases between. Germline V gene lookup returns CDR1 GTSNPN and CDR2 SVGIG (reference sequence). The CDR3 loop reads CAWSDRAYQPQHF. The CDR3 nucleotides read TGTGCCTGGAGTGACAGGGCTTACCAGCCCCAGCATTTT.

As regards this clone: A read error may produce the germline difference seen at one junction end. The rearrangement uses TRBV4-3 and TRBJ2-2, with TRBD2 identical over 9 bases. Germline-derived CDR1 and CDR2 are LGHNA and YSLEER. CDR3 length: 17 amino acids. The CDR3 DNA reads TGCGTCAGCAGCCAAGATGCGGGAGGGCCAATAATCGGGGAGCTGTTTTTT. This translates into CVSSQDAGGPIIGELFF.

This clone was counted only a few times. The rearrangement uses TRBV19 and TRBJ1-5; TRBD1 matches at 8 bases. The CDR3 covers 15 residues. Germline CDR1 reads LNHDA; CDR2 reads SQIVND (reference sequence). V gave up 7 bases and J gave up 1 base; unmatched junction bases: 6. The CDR3 DNA reads TGTGCCAGTAACCCCCGGGACAGGAGCAATCAGCCCCAGCATTTT. Translated: CASNPRDRSNQPQHF.

This chain joins TRBV19 and TRBJ2-3, with D possibly being TRBD1 (6 bases). The CDR3 is made up of 17 amino acids. V lost 2 bases to trimming and J lost 4 bases, with 19 bases between them. Germline V gives CDR1 LNHDA, CDR2 SQIVND (reference sequence). CDR3 in DNA: TGTGCCAGTAGTATATGGACAGCAAAAATATCGGCAGATACGCAGTATTTT. Translating gives CASSIWTAKISADTQYF.

The rearrangement links TRBV20-1 to TRBJ1-2; D is perhaps TRBD1 (5 bases). Germline V lookup: CDR1 DFQATT, CDR2 SNEGSKA (reference sequence). Trimming cost V 5 bases and J 8 bases, with 12 bases left between them. The CDR3 is 11 residues long. CDR3 residues: CSAHRQMGYTF. CDR3 nucleotides: TGCAGTGCTCACAGACAGATGGGCTACACCTTC.

This clone was seen a few times. The chain links TRBV2 to TRBJ1-2; 9 bases map to TRBD1. There are 14 residues in the CDR3. Germline CDR1 is SNHLY and CDR2 is FYNNEI. J was trimmed by 4 bases and V by 6 bases; bases with no gene match: 6. The CDR3 nucleotides are TGTGCCAGCAGAGACAGGGGGATTAGCTATGGCTACACCTTC. This gives the protein CASRDRGISYGYTF. Drawing the rest from reference TRBV2 and TRBJ1-2, the complete variable domain is EPEVTQTPSHQVTQMGQEVILRCVPISNHLYFYWYRQILGQKVEFLVSFYNNEISEKSEIFDDQFSVERPDGSNFTLKIRSTKLEDSAMYFCASRDRGISYGYTFGSGTRLTVV.

The chain links TRBV13 to TRBJ2-3, with TRBD2 matching 7 bases. Germline assignment: CDR1 PRHDT and CDR2 FYEKMQ (reference sequence). This CDR3 has 17 amino acids. Germline trimming cut 5 bases from V and 6 bases from J; bases unmatched to any gene: 17. Here the CDR3 reads CASSPAGDLFMGDTQYF. The CDR3 DNA is TGTGCCAGCAGCCCCGCGGGGGATCTATTTATGGGTGATACGCAGTATTTT.

V usage is TRBV7-8 and J usage is TRBJ1-2, with D possibly TRBD1 on 5 matching bases. CDR1 and CDR2 (germline): SGHVS, FQNEAQ. Trimming took 5 bases from V and 2 from J, leaving 9 bases between them. CDR3 length equals 13 residues. The CDR3 sequence is CASSRRQNYGYTF. CDR3 bases: TGTGCCAGCAGCCGCCGACAGAACTATGGCTACACCTTC.

J is TRBJ2-3 and V is TRBV9; TRBD2 matches at 8 bases. Germline lookup yields CDR1 SGDLS and CDR2 YYNGEE. The CDR3 spans 14 residues. Germline trimming cut 3 bases from V and 1 base from J; bases unmatched to any gene: 1. This CDR3 is CASSATSGTDTQYF. CDR3 nucleotides: TGTGCCAGCAGCGCGACTAGCGGCACAGATACGCAGTATTTT.

V gene TRBV6-5 combines with J gene TRBJ2-3; the D gene is possibly TRBD2 (6 bases). This CDR3 has 15 amino acids. The ends were cut back, 6 bases at V and 4 bases at J, with 17 bases in the middle. CDR1 and CDR2 (germline): MNHEY, SVGAGI. CDR3 in DNA: TGTGCCAGCAGCCTTCCCGGGAGACACTCAGATACGCAGTATTTT. Translating it yields CASSLPGRHSDTQYF.

This rearrangement joins TRBV5-8 to TRBJ1-6; D uncertain. CDR3 size: 19 residues. The V end lost 0 bases, the J end lost 6 bases, and 22 bases lay between the germline ends. In germline, CDR1 is SGHTS, CDR2 YDEGEE. The chain's CDR3 is CASSLAPQTVRLINSPLHF. The CDR3 DNA sequence: TGTGCCAGCAGCTTGGCGCCTCAAACAGTACGCCTGATTAATTCACCCCTCCACTTT.

This clone was detected only once. The chain joins TRBV6-5 to TRBJ2-7; D is unclear. CDR3 length: 13 residues. Germline values: CDR1 MNHEY, CDR2 SVGAGI. V lost 2 bases to trimming and J lost 2 bases, with 7 bases between them. CDR3 sequence: CASSYTPTYEQYF. In nucleotides, the CDR3 is TGTGCCAGCAGTTACACCCCTACCTACGAGCAGTACTTC.

The genes are TRBV13 and TRBJ1-3; D gene uncertain. From germline, CDR1 is PRHDT and CDR2 FYEKMQ (reference sequence). This CDR3 has 14 amino acids. Trimming left V 5 bases short and J 2 bases short, with 10 bases between. The chain's CDR3 is CASSQQVAGNTIYF. CDR3 nucleotides: TGTGCCAGCAGCCAACAAGTGGCTGGAAACACCATATATTTT.

The gene calls are TRBV7-8 and TRBJ1-2; tentatively, D is TRBD1 (5 bases). The CDR3 consists of 14 residues. Trimming removed 5 bases at V and 5 bases at J, with 15 bases between. CDR1 and CDR2 (germline): SGHVS, FQNEAQ. The CDR3 DNA is TGTGCCAGCAGCCTCGGCCGGGGGGTATATGGCTACACCTTC. Translated, it gives CASSLGRGVYGYTF.